This T cell receptor (beta chain) was identified during a study of blood T cell repertoires in COVID-19. About this clone itself: The sample holds other DNA sequences that translate to the same CDR3.

Repertoires were generated with immunoSEQ multiplex PCR, while TCRdb's copy carries only in-frame clones and drops some. The sample holds about 210,000 clones, less than 90% seen once. CDR3 length: 11 residues. Germline V gene data show CDR1 as MNHEY and CDR2 as SVGAGI. The V and J ends lost 8 bases and 8 bases respectively, with 10 bases between them. The sequencing sample was made of peripheral blood. This chain links TRBV6-5 with TRBJ2-1, with a tentative D call TRBD1 (6 bases). This clonotype was obtained from a woman at least 80 years old with COVID-19, enrolled during active disease. CDR3 sequence: CASAQGYEQFF. The CDR3 DNA follows: TGTGCCAGCGCACAGGGTTATGAGCAGTTCTTC.